This TCR beta chain was captured by sequencing in a study of cytomegalovirus exposure and HLA in healthy donors. Study-level points and caveats: According to the study, roughly 160 TCR beta chains were cytomegalovirus-associated. Subsequent analysis revealed that first-cohort TCR clusters tended to co-occur in the 130 or so validation repertoires. Rare sequences made up most TCRs, while some public TCRs were found in many donors.

Assay: immunoSEQ multiplex PCR; the TCRdb copy retains only in-frame clones and omits some. The repertoire consists of some 140,000 clones, with approximately 86% occurring once and the leading ten covering 20% to 25%. In this sample, this clone turned up once. Its antigen is as yet unknown. It was the roughly 110-subject validation cohort, separate from the approximately 700-subject first cohort, to which the donors belonged. CDR3 length: 14 amino acids. Trimming took off 3 bases at V and 4 bases at J, with 11 bases between the two ends. Germline loops: CDR1 SNHLY, CDR2 FYNNEI. V gene TRBV2 combines with J gene TRBJ2-3; the D gene is possibly TRBD1 (5 bases). Sequencing was carried out using PBMCs. The source is a man aged 18 to 29 in good health and CMV-seropositive. This CDR3 is CASSDQGRADTQYF. The CDR3 nucleotides are TGTGCCAGCAGTGACCAGGGTAGGGCAGATACGCAGTATTTT.